This T cell receptor (beta chain) was found in a study of blood T cell repertoires in COVID-19. On the study more broadly: PBMCs, B-cell-depleted T cells, or T cells provided the cDNA or gDNA that made up the material.

Per the authors' pipeline: Amplifying reference gene primers gave estimates of nucleated cell counts. Generated by immunoSEQ multiplex PCR, the TCRdb table keeps only in-frame clones and is missing some. The DNA was the basis for D and trimming; V, J and clone size are from that table. The profile shows around 200,000 clones, 85% to 90% of them singletons. The Seattle patients, enrolled during active infection, were followed longitudinally. The CDR3 is made up of 14 amino acids. Germline CDR1 reads MNHEY; CDR2 reads SVGAGI. V gave up 6 bases and J gave up 3 bases; unmatched junction bases: 5. Worth noting for this clone: This specimen includes other DNA sequences encoding the same CDR3.

The material sequenced was peripheral blood. This clonotype originated in a person between 65 and 80 years old with COVID-19, enrolled during active disease. J is TRBJ1-1 and V is TRBV6-5; 9 bases map to TRBD1. CDR3 region: CASRTGGADTEAFF. DNA for the CDR3: TGTGCCAGCAGAACAGGGGGCGCGGACACTGAAGCTTTCTTT.